This T cell receptor (beta chain) is drawn from a study of radiotherapy plus CTLA-4 blockade in lung cancer. This CDR3 has 15 residues. Germline V gene sequence: CDR1 MNHNS, CDR2 SASEGT. With 3 bases clipped from V and 4 bases from J, the junction kept 5 bases outside the gene matches. Each patient with chemo-refractory metastatic non-small-cell lung cancer was treated with focal radiation plus CTLA-4 blockade using ipilimumab. The protocol was immunoSEQ multiplex PCR, while the TCRdb copy is restricted to in-frame clones and leaves out a portion. Here the sample spans about 67,000 clones, 65% to 85% being singletons.

The sample in question was peripheral blood, obtained from a patient treated with radiotherapy plus ipilimumab. The receptor was derived from a human donor with non-small cell lung cancer whose response to radiotherapy plus ipilimumab could not be evaluated. Some clones in this sample may be carry-over from other donors' samples. The rearrangement links TRBV6-1 to TRBJ1-5; 8 nucleotides match TRBD1. CDR3 DNA: TGTGCCAGCAGTGAGCAGGGGGCGCCGAATCAGCCCCAGCATTTT. This codes for CASSEQGAPNQPQHF.